The source of this TCR beta chain is a study of T-cell reconstitution after alpha-beta-depleted transplantation in children. V was shortened by 4 bases and J by 2 bases, with 10 bases between the two germline ends. Germline CDR1 and CDR2: SQVTM and ANQGSEA. The CDR3 totals 13 residues. Preparation of the TCRbeta library was carried out with unique molecular identifiers. MiXCR, run by TCRdb on the PCR reads, gives a single entry per CDR3 protein. The data contain around 680,000 distinct CDR3 sequences, roughly 15% of them singletons. This clonotype was seen repeatedly, ten times or more. This chain links TRBV29-1 with TRBJ2-3; no definite D call. The sequenced sample was PBMCs from the stem cell graft donor, obtained from the stem cell graft. The receptor's source is a human donor who donated a stem cell graft to a child with acute myeloid leukemia. The CDR3 DNA reads TGCAGCGTTGGCCCCCAGTACACAGATACGCAGTATTTT. It specifies CSVGPQYTDTQYF.